Listed below are T cell receptor beta chains from one sample, sequenced in a study of CD8 T cells in Susac syndrome. TCRdb reprocessed the immunoSEQ multiplex PCR reads with MiXCR, giving one entry per CDR3 protein. The repertoire holds 100,000 to 150,000 distinct CDR3 sequences, around 94% seen once, with roughly 0.087% in the top ten. The sequencing input was CD4+ T cells from PBMCs. The receptor source for this set is a human donor in good health. Each CDR3 is given without its conserved first and last residue.

V gene	CDR3 protein
TRBV5-1	ASSGGLGGLNTEAF
TRBV12-3/TRBV12-4	ASSFSPEQF
TRBV7-2	ASSLEGGGAAAKLF
TRBV30	AWSVRRQGGGYT
TRBV29-1	SAVDRGEKLF
TRBV6-5	ASSYNQGANEQY
TRBV9	ASSPFQGGQETQY
TRBV5-4	ASSDSDTQY
TRBV5-4	AAGRLAWEETQY
TRBV29-1	SVVDRAREDGYT
TRBV10-1	ASSHGTSQETQY
TRBV5-1	ASRINQGHEQY
TRBV29-1	SVRETGDTQY
TRBV20-1	SAALEQFSYEQY
TRBV19	ASSANVGSNQPQH
TRBV2	ASIIERDSYEQY
TRBV14	ASSQEQGVRGYEQY
TRBV20-1	SATSTGAYNQPQH
TRBV12-3/TRBV12-4	ASSQTPSSYNEQF
TRBV5-1	ASSLSPNEKLF
TRBV5-6	ASSLDGDLDTGELF
TRBV19	ASMRRGSTDTQY
TRBV29-1	SVEDLRNEQF
TRBV5-1	ASSLADGGVNEQY
TRBV29-1	SVATGHRVSDEQF
TRBV20-1	SASQQGASAYEQY
TRBV7-2	ASSLEGGWGKETQY
TRBV6-2/TRBV6-3	ASSRTEETQY
TRBV14	ASSPPRTSPDTQY
TRBV7-2	ASSLGWGPPYEQY
TRBV4-1	ASSQFGRPSGNTEAF
TRBV6-5	ASKGGLAGNEQF
TRBV7-9	ASSLGTGGHEQY
TRBV6-1	ASSEDNGRRSQY
TRBV7-2	ASRSFTDTQY
TRBV3-1	ASSQDLEAGGPHTQY
TRBV9	ASSVGLAGVEQY